This T cell receptor beta chain was identified during a study of OX40 agonist ivuxolimab in advanced cancers. Study-wide context: Ivuxolimab was administered intravenously to patients at 0.01 to 10 mg/kg every 2 weeks. Dose-escalation cases comprised hepatocellular carcinoma, melanoma, renal cell or head and neck cancer.

Assay used: immunoSEQ multiplex PCR; TCRdb lists only in-frame clones, some missing. Of around 56,000 clones listed, about four fifths are singletons. Study findings and constraints: Averaging showed that CD8+ T cells had more expanded clones than CD4+ did.

The V gene's germline CDR1 is SGHRS and CDR2 YFSETQ. The CDR3 is made up of 14 amino acids. The trim removed 3 bases at V and 5 bases at J, leaving 5 bases unmatched. A remark on this clone: Its specificity is unknown.

This sequence originates from an adult with an advanced solid tumor such as melanoma, head and neck, liver or kidney cancer. The sequences come from CD4+ or CD8+ T cells sorted from blood, collected in a trial of the OX40 agonist ivuxolimab. This rearrangement joins TRBV5-1 to TRBJ2-7, with 10 bases aligning to TRBD1. CDR3 sequence (DNA): TGCGCCAGCAGCTCCGGAGGGACAGGGGACGAGCAGTACTTC. Its translation: CASSSGGTGDEQYF.